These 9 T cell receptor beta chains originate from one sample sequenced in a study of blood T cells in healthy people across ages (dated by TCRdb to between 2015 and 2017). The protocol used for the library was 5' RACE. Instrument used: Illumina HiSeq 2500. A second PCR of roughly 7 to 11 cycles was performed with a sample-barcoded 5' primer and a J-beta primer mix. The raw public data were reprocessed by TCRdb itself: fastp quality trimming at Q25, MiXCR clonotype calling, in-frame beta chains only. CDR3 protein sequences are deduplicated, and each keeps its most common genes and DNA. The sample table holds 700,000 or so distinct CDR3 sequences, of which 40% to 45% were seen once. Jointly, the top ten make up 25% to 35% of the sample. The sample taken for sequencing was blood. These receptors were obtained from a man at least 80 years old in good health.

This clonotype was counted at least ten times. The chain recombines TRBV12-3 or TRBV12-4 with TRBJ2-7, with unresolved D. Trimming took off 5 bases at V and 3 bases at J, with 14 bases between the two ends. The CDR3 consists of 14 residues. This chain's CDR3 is CASSPRAKVYEQYF. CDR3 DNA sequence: TGTGCCAGCAGTCCAAGGGCCAAAGTCTACGAGCAGTACTTC.

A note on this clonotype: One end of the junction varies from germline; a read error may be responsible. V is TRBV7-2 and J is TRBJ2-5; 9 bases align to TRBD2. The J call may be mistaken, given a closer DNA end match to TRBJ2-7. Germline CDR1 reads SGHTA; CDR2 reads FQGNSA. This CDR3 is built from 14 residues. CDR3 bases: TGTGCCAACAGCCGGCGGGGGGGCCCTAGCGAGCAGTACTTC. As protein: CANSRRGGPSEQYF.

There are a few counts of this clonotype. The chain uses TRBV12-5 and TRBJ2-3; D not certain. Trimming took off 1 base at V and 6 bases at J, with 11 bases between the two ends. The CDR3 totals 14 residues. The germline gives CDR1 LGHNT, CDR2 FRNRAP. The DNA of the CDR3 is TGTGCTAGTGGTTTGGGTGGACCTCCGGATACGCAGTATTTT. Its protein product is CASGLGGPPDTQYF.

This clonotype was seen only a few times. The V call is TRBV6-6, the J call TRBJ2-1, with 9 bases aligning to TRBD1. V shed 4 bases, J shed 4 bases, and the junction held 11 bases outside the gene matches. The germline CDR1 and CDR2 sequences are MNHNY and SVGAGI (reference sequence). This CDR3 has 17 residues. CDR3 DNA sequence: TGTGCCAGCAGTTCCGTATCGGACAGGGGCAAGTACAATGAGCAGTTCTTC. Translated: CASSSVSDRGKYNEQFF.

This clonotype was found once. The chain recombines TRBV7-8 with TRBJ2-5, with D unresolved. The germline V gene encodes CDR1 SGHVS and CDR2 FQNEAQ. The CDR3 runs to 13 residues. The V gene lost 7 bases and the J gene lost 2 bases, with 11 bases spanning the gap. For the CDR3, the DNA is TGTGCCAGCAAGGATCCGTTACAAGAGACCCAGTACTTC. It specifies CASKDPLQETQYF.

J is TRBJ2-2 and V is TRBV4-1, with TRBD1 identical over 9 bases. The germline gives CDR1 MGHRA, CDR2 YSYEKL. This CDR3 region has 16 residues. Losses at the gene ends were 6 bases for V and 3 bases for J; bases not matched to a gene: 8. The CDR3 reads CASRETGGLDTGELFF. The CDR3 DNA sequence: TGCGCCAGCAGGGAAACAGGGGGCCTTGACACCGGGGAGCTGTTTTTT.

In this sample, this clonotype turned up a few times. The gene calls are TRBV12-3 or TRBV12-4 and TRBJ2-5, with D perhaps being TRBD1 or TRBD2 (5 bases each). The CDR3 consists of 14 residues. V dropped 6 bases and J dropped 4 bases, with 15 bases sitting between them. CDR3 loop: CASSWDLRGETQYF. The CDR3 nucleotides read TGTGCCAGCAGCTGGGACCTCCGGGGAGAGACCCAGTACTTC.

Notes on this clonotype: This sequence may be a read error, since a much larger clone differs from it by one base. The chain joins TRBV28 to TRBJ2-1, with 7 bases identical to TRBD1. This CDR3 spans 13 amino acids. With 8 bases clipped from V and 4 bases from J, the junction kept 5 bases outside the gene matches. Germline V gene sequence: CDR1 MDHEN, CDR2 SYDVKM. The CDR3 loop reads CASAGTDYNEQFF. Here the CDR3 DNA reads TGTGCCAGCGCCGGGACAGATTACAATGAGCAGTTCTTC.

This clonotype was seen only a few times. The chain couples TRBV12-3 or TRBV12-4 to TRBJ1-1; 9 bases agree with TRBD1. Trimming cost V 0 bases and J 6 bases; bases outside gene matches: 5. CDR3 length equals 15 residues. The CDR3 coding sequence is TGTGCCAGCAGTTTAGCACAGGGGGCGAGGGCTGAAGCTTTCTTT. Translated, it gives CASSLAQGARAEAFF.